The table lists the clone carrying this T cell receptor beta chain with many counts. Its antigen is not identified. Trimming left V 2 bases short and J 3 bases short, with 9 bases between. The CDR3 totals 13 residues. CDR1 and CDR2 (germline): DFQATT, SNEGSKA (reference sequence). Making the TCR beta libraries involved quantitative 5'-RACE with molecular barcodes. MiXCR, applied by TCRdb to the 5' RACE reads, yields one record per CDR3 protein. The data show under 150,000 distinct CDR3 sequences, with roughly 8.8% seen just once and 3.3% held by the top ten. These data are taken from a study of CD8 T cells in ankylosing spondylitis. General study points: Significantly higher representation of disease-linked clones was reported for matched ankylosing spondylitis synovial fluid.

The sequenced material came from blood, either unsorted or a sorted T cell fraction (not recorded which). The chain carries TRBV20-1 and TRBJ2-3, with a tentative D call TRBD1 (5 bases). This clonotype originated in a male donor with ankylosing spondylitis or in good health (not recorded which). The CDR3 spells CSARSPGTDTQYF. CDR3 in DNA: TGCAGTGCTAGATCCCCAGGGACAGATACGCAGTATTTT.